The entry that follows covers one T cell receptor (beta chain) sequence. The sample comes from a study of blood T cell repertoires in COVID-19. Whole-study context: Sample material is recorded as cDNA or gDNA derived from T cells, B-cell-depleted T cells, or PBMCs.

Per the authors' pipeline: Researchers report that nucleated cell counts were estimated from reference gene primer amplification. The method was immunoSEQ multiplex PCR; TCRdb's version includes in-frame clones alone and lacks a portion of them. V, J and clone size were drawn from that table, and D and trimming were deduced from the DNA. The sample comprises some 370,000 clones, 87% of which are singletons, and 10% rests with the top ten. The CDR3 runs to 15 residues. Between the trimmed V and J ends, which lost 2 bases and 2 bases, there was a span of 10 bases. Germline CDR1 MNHEY, CDR2 SMNVEV (reference sequence).

The source is a woman in her 30s with COVID-19, enrolled during active disease. Sequenced sample: peripheral blood. J is TRBJ2-1 and V is TRBV27, with D possibly being TRBD1 (6 bases). Here the CDR3 DNA reads TGTGCCAGCAGTTTAAGGCGGACAGCCTACAATGAGCAGTTCTTC. It is translated as CASSLRRTAYNEQFF.